One and the same sample provided the 31 T cell receptor beta chains below, sequenced in a study of blood T cell repertoires in COVID-19. The protocol was immunoSEQ multiplex PCR, while the TCRdb copy is restricted to in-frame clones and leaves out a portion. In the table there are fewer than 85,000 clones, 87% of which are singletons. Sequencing was done on a sample of peripheral blood. The receptors shown here come from a man aged 45-60 years with active COVID-19.

The chain joins TRBV4-3 to TRBJ2-1; 10 bases match TRBD1. The CDR3 is 17 residues long. The germline CDR1 and CDR2 sequences are LGHNA and YSLEER. The junction had 12 bases not matched to a gene; V was cut back by 4 bases and J by 6 bases. This CDR3 reads CASSPQRIGTGANEQFF. CDR3 DNA sequence: TGCGCCAGCAGCCCCCAAAGGATTGGGACAGGGGCCAATGAGCAGTTCTTC.

V is TRBV18 and J is TRBJ2-5; TRBD2 matches 15 bases. J was trimmed by 4 bases and V by 0 bases; bases with no gene match: 0. This CDR3 comprises 16 residues. Looked up from germline, CDR1 is KGHSH and CDR2 is LQKENI. The chain's CDR3 is CASSPPGLAGGETQYF. DNA of the CDR3: TGTGCCAGCTCACCACCGGGACTAGCGGGAGGAGAGACCCAGTACTTC.

The CDR3: CASSLGGAGANEQFF. The CDR3 bases are TGTGCCAGCAGCTTGGGGGGAGCGGGGGCAAATGAGCAGTTCTTC. The rearrangement uses TRBV5-4 and TRBJ2-1; 8 positions match TRBD2. V shed 0 bases and J 7 bases; nucleotides not matched to a gene: 6. This CDR3 contains 15 residues. CDR1 and CDR2 from the germline V gene are SGHNT and YYREEE (reference sequence).

The gene calls are TRBV18 and TRBJ1-1; possible D gene TRBD1, 6 bases. The CDR3 has 13 residues. Trimming left V 8 bases short and J 1 base short, with 11 bases between. Germline CDR1 KGHSH, CDR2 LQKENI. CDR3 nucleotide sequence: TGTGCCAGCCTTCGACAGGAGAACACTGAAGCTTTCTTT. Translation: CASLRQENTEAFF.

The chain employs TRBV2 and TRBJ1-6, with TRBD1 identical over 7 bases. The CDR3 extends over 17 amino acids. The V gene end was trimmed by 0 bases and the J gene end by 9 bases; junction bases not matched to a gene: 11. Germline loops: CDR1 SNHLY, CDR2 FYNNEI. The CDR3 is CASSEALRGGEISPLHF. In nucleotides, the CDR3 is TGTGCCAGCAGTGAAGCGCTTCGAGGGGGCGAGATTTCACCCCTCCACTTT.

The chain links TRBV4-2 to TRBJ2-7, with D uncertain. Trimming took 0 bases from V and 0 from J, leaving 12 bases between them. Germline V lookup: CDR1 LGHNA, CDR2 YNFKEQ. There are 16 residues in the CDR3. The CDR3 reads CASSQDRDTVSYEQYF. The CDR3 nucleotides read TGTGCCAGCAGCCAAGATCGAGACACCGTCTCCTACGAGCAGTACTTC.

The gene calls are TRBV28 and TRBJ1-5, with 10 bases fitting TRBD1. Germline CDR1 MDHEN, CDR2 SYDVKM. CDR3 length equals 16 residues. V shed 2 bases and J 2 bases; nucleotides not matched to a gene: 3. This CDR3 reads CASSLPGQGRNQPQHF. The CDR3 DNA follows: TGTGCCAGCAGTTTACCGGGACAGGGGCGCAATCAGCCCCAGCATTTT.

This clone has only one observation. The V and J genes are TRBV28 and TRBJ2-3; a possible D gene is TRBD2 (6 bases). The CDR3 length is 15 residues. Germline CDR1 is MDHEN and CDR2 is SYDVKM. V was shortened by 7 bases and J by 2 bases, with 16 bases between the two germline ends. Here the CDR3 reads CASTTGASNTDTQYF. The CDR3 DNA follows: TGTGCCAGCACGACGGGAGCGAGTAACACAGATACGCAGTATTTT. Full variable domain (rest looked up from reference TRBV28 and TRBJ2-3): DVKVTQSSRYLVKRTGEKVFLECVQDMDHENMFWYRQDPGLGLRLIYFSYDVKMKEKGDIPEGYSVSREKKERFSLILESASTNQTSMYLCASTTGASNTDTQYFGPGTRLTVL.

The chain employs TRBV5-1 and TRBJ2-3, with 10 bases that match TRBD2. Germline-derived CDR1 and CDR2 are SGHRS and YFSETQ. Unmatched junction bases numbered 6, after V lost 2 bases and J lost 3 bases. There are 16 residues in the CDR3. In nucleotides, the CDR3 is TGCGCCAGCAGCTTACGAGGGACTAGCGATACAGATACGCAGTATTTT. Protein sequence: CASSLRGTSDTDTQYF. The full variable domain, in which reference TRBV5-1 and TRBJ2-3 provide the parts outside the CDR3, is KAGVTQTPRYLIKTRGQQVTLSCSPISGHRSVSWYQQTPGQGLQFLFEYFSETQRNKGNFPGRFSGRQFSNSRSEMNVSTLELGDSALYLCASSLRGTSDTDTQYFGPGTRLTVL.

J is TRBJ2-1 and V is TRBV5-1, with TRBD2 identical over 16 bases. Germline lookup yields CDR1 SGHRS and CDR2 YFSETQ. J lost 2 bases, V lost 4 bases, and 3 bases had no gene match. This CDR3 has 17 amino acids. CDR3 loop: CASSTGTSGRAYNEQFF. CDR3 coding DNA: TGCGCCAGCAGCACCGGGACTAGCGGGAGGGCCTACAATGAGCAGTTCTTC.

V gene TRBV2 combines with J gene TRBJ1-2; D is ambiguous. Trimming took 8 bases from V and 8 from J, leaving 24 bases between them. Germline V gene lookup returns CDR1 SNHLY and CDR2 FYNNEI. This CDR3 comprises 15 residues. This CDR3 reads CASLAVLGGGRGYTF. The CDR3 nucleotides are TGTGCCAGCTTGGCAGTATTAGGCGGCGGGCGAGGCTACACCTTC.

V and J are TRBV5-6 and TRBJ2-3; D gene uncertain. The germline V gene encodes CDR1 SGHDT and CDR2 YYEEEE. V lost 1 base and J lost 3, with 9 bases in between. The CDR3 is 14 amino acids. CDR3 loop: CASSLRGATDTQYF. The CDR3 DNA reads as TGTGCCAGCAGCTTGCGAGGTGCGACAGATACGCAGTATTTT.

This clone was recorded a few times. The V and J genes are TRBV28 and TRBJ1-2; 8 bases agree with TRBD1. Looked up from germline, CDR1 is MDHEN and CDR2 is SYDVKM. The CDR3 loop spans 14 amino acids. Trimming cost V 5 bases and J 4 bases; bases outside gene matches: 6. CDR3 coding DNA: TGTGCCAGCAGTCCACCAGGGGGCGGCTATGGCTACACCTTC. It codes for CASSPPGGGYGYTF.

V gene TRBV15 combines with J gene TRBJ1-2; D perhaps matches TRBD1 (6 bases). The CDR3 has 15 residues. V shed 5 bases and J shed 3 bases, with 16 bases lying between them. The germline CDR1 and CDR2 sequences are LNHNV and YYDKDF (reference sequence). CDR3 sequence (DNA): TGTGCCACCAGCCTCGAACTCAGGGGACACTATGGCTACACCTTC. It encodes CATSLELRGHYGYTF.

V is TRBV5-1 and J is TRBJ1-2; 8 bases fit TRBD1. The germline gives CDR1 SGHRS, CDR2 YFSETQ. V shed 3 bases and J 4 bases; nucleotides not matched to a gene: 11. CDR3 size: 16 residues. The CDR3, as DNA: TGCGCCAGCAGCTATGAAGCCCAAACAGGGGGCTATGGCTACACCTTC. Translating it yields CASSYEAQTGGYGYTF.

This rearrangement joins TRBV7-8 to TRBJ1-4; D is unclear. Trimming left V 0 bases short and J 3 bases short, with 11 bases between. The CDR3 totals 16 residues. CDR1 and CDR2 from the germline V gene are SGHVS and FQNEAQ. The CDR3 spells CASSLAVGRSNEKLFF. CDR3 DNA sequence: TGTGCCAGCAGCTTAGCGGTGGGCCGATCTAATGAAAAACTGTTTTTT.

The CDR3 DNA sequence: TGTGCCAGCAGCCCGGGACTAGCGCGCCTAGATACGCAGTATTTT. It yields the protein CASSPGLARLDTQYF. The rearrangement links TRBV7-8 to TRBJ2-3; 10 bases are shared with TRBD2. CDR1 and CDR2 from the germline V gene are SGHVS and FQNEAQ. Germline trimming cut 5 bases from V and 5 bases from J; bases unmatched to any gene: 7. The CDR3 is made up of 15 amino acids. The full variable domain, rest sourced from reference TRBV7-8 and TRBJ2-3, is GAGVSQSPRYKVAKRGQDVALRCDPISGHVSLFWYQQALGQGPEFLTYFQNEAQLDKSGLPSDRFFAERPEGSVSTLKIQRTQQEDSAVYLCASSPGLARLDTQYFGPGTRLTVL.

The V call is TRBV18, the J call TRBJ2-7; 8 nucleotides agree with TRBD1. From germline, CDR1 is KGHSH and CDR2 LQKENI. The CDR3 runs to 15 residues. V was clipped by 5 bases and J by 3 bases; unmatched bases: 9. The CDR3 sequence: CASSEQGQARYEQYF. The DNA for the CDR3 is TGTGCCAGCTCAGAGCAGGGACAGGCGCGCTACGAGCAGTACTTC.

The chain employs TRBV7-3 and TRBJ2-2, with a possible D match to TRBD2 (5 bases). This CDR3 contains 13 residues. V was shortened by 3 bases and J by 4 bases, with 6 bases between the two germline ends. The germline gives CDR1 SGHTA, CDR2 FQGTGA. CDR3 DNA: TGTGCCAGCAGCTTTGCGGGCACCGGGGAGCTGTTTTTT. As protein: CASSFAGTGELFF.

This clone was recorded only once. The V call is TRBV4-2, the J call TRBJ2-3, with a weak D call TRBD2 (5 bases). V was trimmed by 4 bases and J by 14 bases, leaving 19 bases between them. This CDR3 is built from 13 residues. Germline V gene sequence: CDR1 LGHNA, CDR2 YNFKEQ. CDR3 coding DNA: TGTGCCAGCAGCCGCGGAGGCCCCGATGTCCTGTATTTT. This sequence encodes CASSRGGPDVLYF.

This chain joins TRBV6-5 and TRBJ1-2; no clear D gene. The ends were cut back, 8 bases at V and 0 bases at J, with 16 bases in the middle. This CDR3 contains 15 residues. Germline CDR1 MNHEY, CDR2 SVGAGI. The CDR3 DNA is TGTGCCAGCGCTGAGAAGTTTCCTCCTAACTATGGCTACACCTTC. Protein: CASAEKFPPNYGYTF.

The chain recombines TRBV7-2 with TRBJ2-2, with 15 bases fitting TRBD2. Germline loops: CDR1 SGHTA, CDR2 FQGNSA. With V trimmed by 5 bases and J by 9 bases, 10 bases remained unmatched. CDR3 size: 17 residues. The CDR3 bases are TGTGCCAGCAGCCCCACAGGGGGACTAGCGGGGGGAAGGGAGCTGTTTTTT. Translated, it gives CASSPTGGLAGGRELFF. The full variable domain, with the rest looked up from reference TRBV7-2 and TRBJ2-2, is GAGVSQSPSNKVTEKGKDVELRCDPISGHTALYWYRQSLGQGLEFLIYFQGNSAPDKSGLPSDRFSAERTGGSVSTLTIQRTQQEDSAVYLCASSPTGGLAGGRELFFGEGSRLTVL.

This clone was picked up a small number of times. The gene calls are TRBV27 and TRBJ2-7, with TRBD2 matching 9 bases. From germline, CDR1 is MNHEY and CDR2 SMNVEV (reference sequence). The junction had 8 bases not matched to a gene; V was cut back by 0 bases and J by 5 bases. This CDR3 comprises 16 residues. The CDR3 nucleotides are TGTGCCAGCAGTTTATCTGGGGCGGGAGGGCGGAACGAGCAGTACTTC. Translation: CASSLSGAGGRNEQYF.

V and J are TRBV19 and TRBJ1-5; 8 nucleotides line up with TRBD1. Germline CDR1 is LNHDA and CDR2 is SQIVND (reference sequence). Trimming took 5 bases from V and 5 from J; bases not matched to a gene: 5. This CDR3 is 14 amino acids long. The CDR3 is CASSLTGVYQPQHF. In nucleotides, the CDR3 is TGTGCCAGTAGTTTGACAGGGGTTTATCAGCCCCAGCATTTT.

V is TRBV27 and J is TRBJ2-6; D unresolved. V lost 3 bases to trimming and J lost 2 bases, with 8 bases between them. The germline CDR1 and CDR2 sequences are MNHEY and SMNVEV (reference sequence). This CDR3 is built from 15 residues. The CDR3 bases are TGTGCCAGCAGTTTCCTGAGAGCTGGGGCCAACGTCCTGACTTTC. Translation gives CASSFLRAGANVLTF.

About this clone itself: This specimen includes other DNA sequences encoding the same CDR3. The genes are TRBV9 and TRBJ1-1; D gene uncertain. There are 14 residues in the CDR3. V was trimmed by 2 bases and J by 1 base, leaving 9 bases between them. The V gene's germline CDR1 is SGDLS and CDR2 YYNGEE. CDR3 sequence reads: CASSVGGTNTEAFF. CDR3 coding DNA: TGTGCCAGCAGCGTGGGAGGCACGAACACTGAAGCTTTCTTT.

The chain couples TRBV19 to TRBJ2-1; D is possibly TRBD2 (6 bases). Germline assignment: CDR1 LNHDA and CDR2 SQIVND (reference sequence). The V end was cut by 7 bases, the J end by 6 bases, with 31 bases between. The CDR3 consists of 19 residues. CDR3 bases: TGTGCCAGTACCAAAATGGGAGGCCCGGGAGCAGGTGGGCTCAATGAGCAGTTCTTC. This codes for CASTKMGGPGAGGLNEQFF.

The chain recombines TRBV3-1 (or the pseudogene TRBV3-2) with TRBJ1-2; D not resolved. The germline gives CDR1 LGHDT, CDR2 YNNKEL (reference sequence). V dropped 4 bases and J dropped 4 bases, with 22 bases sitting between them. This CDR3 region has 17 residues. The chain's CDR3 is CASSPLPSRLRSYGYTF. The CDR3 DNA is TGTGCCAGCAGCCCCCTCCCTTCTAGGTTAAGGTCCTATGGCTACACCTTC.

This chain links TRBV15 with TRBJ2-5; D might be TRBD2 (5 bases). The V gene lost 0 bases and the J gene lost 4 bases, with 9 bases spanning the gap. Germline-derived CDR1 and CDR2 are LNHNV and YYDKDF (reference sequence). This CDR3 has 14 residues. CDR3 DNA: TGTGCCACCAGCAGAGAACTAGAGGGAGAGACCCAGTACTTC. This sequence encodes CATSRELEGETQYF.

The chain links TRBV7-2 to TRBJ1-2; the match to TRBD1 covers 8 bases. Germline CDR1 and CDR2: SGHTA and FQGNSA. The J segment lost 7 bases and the V segment lost 5 bases, leaving 6 bases of the junction unmatched. CDR3 length equals 13 residues. The CDR3 nucleotides are TGTGCCAGCAGCCCCTGGACAGGGTCTGGCTACACCTTC. It encodes CASSPWTGSGYTF.

CDR3 loop: CASSLYGGELFF. CDR3 in DNA: TGTGCCAGCAGCTTATACGGGGGGGAGCTGTTTTTT. The chain joins TRBV7-2 to TRBJ2-2; D not resolved. The V end was cut by 2 bases, the J end by 8 bases, with 6 bases between. Germline lookup yields CDR1 SGHTA and CDR2 FQGNSA. There are 12 residues in the CDR3.